The 18 T cell receptor beta chains in this list originate from one sample, sequenced in a study of T cell responses to AZD1222 COVID-19 vaccine. Profiled with immunoSEQ multiplex PCR; TCRdb holds only in-frame clones, not every one. The repertoire consists of about 94,000 clones, with around nine tenths occurring once and the leading ten covering less than 15%. Source: peripheral blood, taken on day 0 of AZD1222 vaccination. The receptors shown here come from an adult in good health.

The gene calls are TRBV6-1 and TRBJ1-5; TRBD1 is a possible D gene (6 bases). This CDR3 is 17 amino acids long. Germline V gives CDR1 MNHNS, CDR2 SASEGT. Trimming pared 4 bases from V and 3 bases from J, leaving 19 bases between. The CDR3 DNA reads TGTGCCAGCAGTGCGGACCGAAGACAGGTTGACAATCAGCCCCAGCATTTT. It specifies CASSADRRQVDNQPQHF.

The J gene is TRBJ2-7, the V gene TRBV13; D gene unclear. Trimming pared 0 bases from V and 2 bases from J, leaving 14 bases between. This CDR3 has 16 amino acids. CDR1 and CDR2 (germline): PRHDT, FYEKMQ (reference sequence). The CDR3, as DNA: TGTGCCAGCAGCTTAGGAAGTCACAGCGAACCCTACGAGCAGTACTTC. Amino acid sequence: CASSLGSHSEPYEQYF.

This clone has only one observation. The chain carries TRBV6-5 and TRBJ2-7; D gene uncertain. Per germline, CDR1 MNHEY and CDR2 SVGAGI. The CDR3 loop spans 15 amino acids. V lost 6 bases and J 1 base, leaving 16 bases between the germline ends. CDR3 loop: CASRELMGLSYEQYF. The CDR3 DNA reads TGTGCCAGCAGAGAGCTTATGGGGTTATCCTACGAGCAGTACTTC.

V usage is TRBV10-3 and J usage is TRBJ1-2; 8 bases match TRBD1. The germline gives CDR1 ENHRY, CDR2 SYGVKD. V shed 6 bases, J shed 4 bases, and the junction held 7 bases outside the gene matches. The length of the CDR3 is 14 residues. The CDR3 DNA sequence: TGTGCCATCAGGGGGATCGGACAGGGCTATGGCTACACCTTC. This gives the protein CAIRGIGQGYGYTF.

The V gene is TRBV10-2, the J gene TRBJ1-1, with TRBD1 as a possible D gene (6 bases). Trimming left V 0 bases short and J 8 bases short, with 13 bases between. Germline V gene sequence: CDR1 WSHSY, CDR2 SAAADI. The CDR3 has 14 residues. For the CDR3, the DNA is TGCGCCAGCAGTGAGTCCAGGGGCGGAGAGGAAGCTTTCTTT. Protein product: CASSESRGGEEAFF.

The genes are TRBV5-1 and TRBJ1-1; TRBD1 matches at 8 bases. After removal of 0 bases from V and 3 bases from J, the junction contained 1 base not matched to a gene. This CDR3 has 14 residues. Germline V gene lookup returns CDR1 SGHRS and CDR2 YFSETQ. The CDR3: CASSLDRGYTEAFF. The DNA of the CDR3 is TGCGCCAGCAGCTTGGACAGGGGGTACACTGAAGCTTTCTTT.

This chain uses TRBV5-4 with TRBJ2-3; D is possibly TRBD1 or TRBD2 (5 bases each). CDR3 size: 12 residues. V lost 9 bases to trimming and J lost 4 bases, with 12 bases between them. Germline V gives CDR1 SGHNT, CDR2 YYREEE (reference sequence). The CDR3 here is CATGAEADTQYF. CDR3 bases: TGTGCCACCGGGGCCGAAGCAGATACGCAGTATTTT.

The V gene is TRBV10-3, the J gene TRBJ2-3, with 11 bases aligning to TRBD2. The germline V gene encodes CDR1 ENHRY and CDR2 SYGVKD. This CDR3 is 15 amino acids long. Trimming removed 6 bases from V and 6 bases from J; junction bases left unmatched: 8. CDR3 residues: CAISPTSGEGDTQYF. The DNA for the CDR3 is TGTGCCATCAGCCCGACTAGCGGGGAGGGGGATACGCAGTATTTT.

Only a few counts were recorded for this clone. The rearrangement uses TRBV5-1 and TRBJ1-1; D uncertain. The CDR3 is 18 residues long. CDR1 is SGHRS, CDR2 YFSETQ, per germline. Trimming removed 2 bases from V and 0 bases from J, with 20 bases in between. The CDR3 region has the DNA TGCGCCAGCAGCTTATTCCTCTTATCGGCAGGCGTGAACACTGAAGCTTTCTTT. Protein product: CASSLFLLSAGVNTEAFF. Full variable domain (outside the CDR3, taken from reference TRBV5-1 and TRBJ1-1): KAGVTQTPRYLIKTRGQQVTLSCSPISGHRSVSWYQQTPGQGLQFLFEYFSETQRNKGNFPGRFSGRQFSNSRSEMNVSTLELGDSALYLCASSLFLLSAGVNTEAFFGQGTRLTVV.

V is TRBV12-3 or TRBV12-4 and J is TRBJ1-1, with D uncertain. V was shortened by 2 bases and J by 1 base, with 5 bases between the two germline ends. CDR3 length equals 13 residues. CDR3 coding DNA: TGTGCCAGCAGTTTACACAGGAACACTGAAGCTTTCTTT. Translated: CASSLHRNTEAFF.

This sequence joins TRBV30 and TRBJ2-1; no clear D gene. The CDR3 sequence is 13 residues long. The V and J ends lost 0 bases and 6 bases respectively, with 9 bases between them. Germline CDR1 GTSNPN, CDR2 SVGIG (reference sequence). The DNA of the CDR3 is TGTGCCTGGAGTGTACAGTTGGGCAATGAGCAGTTCTTC. Translation gives CAWSVQLGNEQFF.

J is TRBJ2-2 and V is TRBV19, with D possibly being TRBD2 (7 bases). Trimming stripped 4 bases from V and 6 bases from J, with 12 bases between. The CDR3 totals 14 residues. The germline gives CDR1 LNHDA, CDR2 SQIVND (reference sequence). The CDR3: CASSSRGASGELFF. For the CDR3, the DNA is TGTGCCAGTAGTAGCCGGGGGGCCTCCGGGGAGCTGTTTTTT.

The chain joins TRBV7-9 to TRBJ2-7; 9 nucleotides match TRBD1. V lost 3 bases to trimming and J lost 4 bases; unmatched junction nucleotides: 7. Per germline, CDR1 SEHNR and CDR2 FQNEAQ (reference sequence). The CDR3 loop spans 15 amino acids. The CDR3, as DNA: TGTGCCAGCAGCTTGGGGGGACAGGGAAAATACGAGCAGTACTTC. The encoded protein is CASSLGGQGKYEQYF.

The genes are TRBV7-9 and TRBJ2-6; 12 bases match TRBD1. In germline, CDR1 is SEHNR, CDR2 FQNEAQ (reference sequence). The ends lost 5 bases at V and 0 bases at J; junction bases unmatched: 2. The CDR3 spans 17 residues. CDR3 amino acids: CASSRDRGHSGANVLTF. DNA of the CDR3: TGTGCCAGCAGCAGGGACAGGGGGCACTCTGGGGCCAACGTCCTGACTTTC.

The chain carries TRBV3-1 (or the pseudogene TRBV3-2) and TRBJ2-5; 8 bases are shared with TRBD1. Germline CDR1 is LGHDT and CDR2 is YNNKEL (reference sequence). The CDR3 is 16 amino acids. With V trimmed by 4 bases and J by 2 bases, 9 bases remained unmatched. The CDR3 DNA is TGTGCCAGCAGCCCCGGACAGGGAGGCCTTCAAGAGACCCAGTACTTC. This encodes CASSPGQGGLQETQYF.

Comment on this clone: Compared with germline, one end of the junction differs, possibly owing to a read error. The chain couples TRBV20-1 to TRBJ1-3; D gene ambiguous. This CDR3 comprises 10 residues. Germline CDR1 is DFQATT and CDR2 is SNEGSKA (reference sequence). The CDR3 loop is CSARGRDVAF. The CDR3 DNA follows: TGCAGTGCTAGAGGTCGCGACGTGGCTTTT.

This clone was counted a single time. This sequence joins TRBV11-2 and TRBJ2-5, with TRBD2 identical over 8 bases. With 1 base clipped from V and 6 bases from J, the junction kept 7 bases outside the gene matches. The CDR3 loop spans 15 amino acids. The V gene's germline CDR1 is SGHAT and CDR2 FQNNGV. For the CDR3, the DNA is TGTGCCAGCAGCTTAGTCCGGGGGGGCGGAAAGACCCAGTACTTC. This codes for CASSLVRGGGKTQYF.

The gene calls are TRBV12-3 or TRBV12-4 and TRBJ1-3; D may be TRBD1 (5 bases). Trimming stripped 1 base from V and 9 bases from J, with 10 bases between. The CDR3 has 13 amino acids. In DNA form, the CDR3 reads TGTGCCAGCAGTTTAGGGACACGGACCACCATATATTTT. This gives the protein CASSLGTRTTIYF.